This section outlines one T cell receptor beta chain sequence together with its context. Antigen: not known. This sample is drawn from a study of T cells in tuberculosis. The study's findings and limits: Using the GMM-specific repertoire gave around 88% accuracy versus 60% to 70% with motifs.

The repertoire was sequenced with immunoSEQ multiplex PCR; TCRdb's copy has only in-frame clones and lacks some. This table has 25,000 to 35,000 clones, 85% to 90% appearing once. The J segment lost 6 bases and the V segment lost 5 bases, leaving 15 bases of the junction unmatched. The CDR3 has 16 amino acids. The V gene's germline CDR1 is LNHDA and CDR2 SQIVND (reference sequence). Tuberculin skin test and IGRA determined adolescents' latent tuberculosis status at entry. On average about 100,000 T cells per donor were immunosequenced. What was sequenced was PBMCs. This clonotype originated in a donor under 30 with latent tuberculosis or without tuberculosis infection. The chain employs TRBV19 and TRBJ2-7, with 8 bases that match TRBD1. Written as DNA, the CDR3 is TGTGCCAGTAGTCTCCCCCGGACAGGGAATCTCCCCGAGCAGTACTTC. Translation: CASSLPRTGNLPEQYF.